This T cell receptor beta chain was found in a study of T cells in Graves' hyperthyroidism and ophthalmopathy. Overall study context: Blood from the periphery was taken at initial diagnosis, before any treatment. Study-level results: Ophthalmopathy cases were set apart from stable hyperthyroidism by a 13 V-J model. Most expanded thyroid clonotypes above 0.001 recurred in blood.

Comments on this clonotype: The antigen is not known.

A Clinical Activity Score of at least 3, a NOSPECS grade of at least 4 and a duration under 3 months were recorded in the ophthalmopathy patients. The CDR3 is 15 residues long. The germline V gene encodes CDR1 MNHNS and CDR2 SASEGT. Trimming took off 7 bases at V and 7 bases at J, with 17 bases between the two ends. Amplification yielded TCR beta CDR3 regions, with RNA transcripts as the source. An initial round of RT-PCR targeting the TCR CDR3 relied on the HTBI primer set. A single record per CDR3 protein comes from TCRdb applying MiXCR to the multiplex PCR reads. Of approximately 570,000 distinct CDR3 sequences in the sample, 15% to 20% were seen once.

Sequenced material: blood. This receptor was taken from a man aged 40-55 years with Graves' ophthalmopathy. The V gene is TRBV6-1, the J gene TRBJ1-6; D is ambiguous. The CDR3 sequence is CASNYGRAGNSPLHF. The CDR3, as DNA: TGTGCCAGCAATTACGGTCGTGCGGGAAATTCACCCCTCCACTTT.